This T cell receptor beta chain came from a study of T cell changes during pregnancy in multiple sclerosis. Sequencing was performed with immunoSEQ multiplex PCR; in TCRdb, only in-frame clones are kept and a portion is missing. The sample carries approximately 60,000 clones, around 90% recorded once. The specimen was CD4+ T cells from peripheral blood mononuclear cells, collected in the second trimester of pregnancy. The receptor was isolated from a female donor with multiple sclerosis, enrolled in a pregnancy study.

CDR3 nucleotide sequence: TGTGCCAGCACAGGCCCAAACAGTGACAATCAGCCCCAGCATTTT. Amino acid sequence: CASTGPNSDNQPQHF. The V gene is TRBV28, the J gene TRBJ1-5; D is unclear. V was cut by 7 bases and J by 3 bases, with 16 bases left in between. CDR1 MDHEN and CDR2 SYDVKM come from the germline V gene. This CDR3 spans 15 amino acids.